The sequence of this T cell receptor beta chain was determined in a study of cytomegalovirus exposure and HLA in healthy donors. This clone was picked up one time. Its antigen is unknown. The CDR3 totals 16 residues. V shed 2 bases and J 5 bases; nucleotides not matched to a gene: 10. Germline lookup yields CDR1 SGHTA and CDR2 FQGNSA. Libraries were prepared by immunoSEQ multiplex PCR; TCRdb keeps only in-frame clonotypes and omits some of them. This sample has approximately 82,000 clones; roughly 95% occur once, and the top ten carry around 0.69%. Study results and limitations: The classifier was said to identify cytomegalovirus status with high specificity and sensitivity. In vitro experiments confirmed that a few CMV-associated chains were specific for CMV antigens.

The specimen was PBMCs. The rearrangement uses TRBV7-2 and TRBJ2-5; 8 bases agree with TRBD1. The receptor was isolated from a woman between 18 and 29 years old in good health and CMV-seronegative. DNA for the CDR3: TGTGCCAGCAGCTTAACGGGACAGGCCTCCCTGGAGACCCAGTACTTC. Its translation is CASSLTGQASLETQYF. The whole variable domain, filled in from reference TRBV7-2 and TRBJ2-5, reads GAGVSQSPSNKVTEKGKDVELRCDPISGHTALYWYRQSLGQGLEFLIYFQGNSAPDKSGLPSDRFSAERTGGSVSTLTIQRTQQEDSAVYLCASSLTGQASLETQYFGPGTRLLVL.